Included here is one TCR beta chain sequence, with context. The antigen is undetermined. Read sequence stops 3 residues before the CDR3 end, and the germline J gene provides the missing end. This sample was taken from a study of T cells in women clearing cervical HPV infection. Looking at the study overall: Cases' blood sampling followed lesion detection by median approximately 150 days (90 to 200). Study-wide points: Timing of associations relative to infection is unclear; T-cell subsets were not isolated.

The assay was immunoSEQ multiplex PCR, and TCRdb's table has in-frame clones only and misses some. The sample shows fewer than 35,000 clones, and roughly 7.3% sits with its ten largest clones. Germline V gene lookup returns CDR1 DFQATT and CDR2 SNEGSKA (reference sequence). This CDR3 contains 12 residues. V lost 2 bases to trimming and J lost 5 bases, with 9 bases between them. The clonotype comes from a woman between 18 and 75 years old with a cervical HPV16 infection that either progressed to CIN3+ or cleared (not recorded which). The chain combines TRBV20-1 with TRBJ1-2; tentative D call: TRBD1 (5 bases). The sequenced sample consisted of blood buffy coat. The DNA read from the CDR3 is TGCAGTGCTAGAAAACAGGATTATGGC. Residues: CSARKQDYG. The entire CDR3 protein is CSARKQDYGYTF.